This T cell receptor (beta chain) was profiled in a study of regulatory T cells in long-lasting Graves disease. Overall study results and limits: Whereas about a thousand public clonotypes were shared by new patients, persistent patients shared more, at some 2,900.

The time point denotes: newly diagnosed GD, antithyroid drugs for less than 3 months. Construction of the TCR library relied on RNA isolated from PBMCs. The collection involved drawing 8 to 9 milliliters of peripheral blood into EDTA tubes. CDR3 length equals 13 residues. Trimming left V 4 bases short and J 10 bases short, with 14 bases between. The germline gives CDR1 SNHLY, CDR2 FYNNEI. Through Arm-PCR of CDR3 regions and iRepertoire HTBI primers, TCR beta libraries were built. How the authors handled the data: In the combined samples, 50 to 75 TRBV and 11 to 15 TRBJ segments were identified. TCRdb re-called the multiplex PCR reads with MiXCR, one entry per CDR3 protein. The V and J calls, along with clone size, are taken from TCRdb and not from the paper's own processing. This table has 350,000 to 400,000 distinct CDR3 sequences, around 15% appearing once. For this clonotype: The target antigen is unknown. A read error is likely here: a far larger clone is one base away.

This sample was also put to use in a study of T cells in Graves' hyperthyroidism and ophthalmopathy.

This TCR was sampled from a woman between 18 and 29 years old with Graves disease. This chain joins TRBV2 and TRBJ2-1; no firm D call. This sample comprised peripheral blood mononuclear cells (PBMCs), obtained at new diagnosis, from a patient treated with antithyroid drugs. CDR3 sequence reads: CASSAQVNYEQFF. For the CDR3, the DNA is TGTGCCAGCAGTGCCCAGGTAAACTACGAGCAGTTCTTC.